Listed here are 11 T cell receptor beta chains from one sample, sequenced in a study of regulatory dendritic cells for organ transplantation. Their specific antigens are unknown. Sorted T cells were CFSE-labeled and cultured 5 days with allogeneic regulatory or mature dendritic cells at 1:10. The table came from immunoSEQ multiplex PCR; TCRdb's copy has only in-frame clones and leaves some out. The profile shows some 11,000 clones, approximately 79% of them singletons. The sample consisted of naive CD8+ T cells from blood cultured with regulatory dendritic cells. The subset here: CD45RA+ naive T cells. The receptors originated from a human donor in good health.

The J gene is TRBJ2-1, the V gene TRBV7-9; 10 bases match TRBD2. Germline V gene data show CDR1 as SEHNR and CDR2 as FQNEAQ (reference sequence). V shed 1 base, J shed 5 bases, and the junction held 8 bases outside the gene matches. There are 17 residues in the CDR3. In nucleotides, the CDR3 is TGTGCCAGCAGCTTAGGGGCTAGCGGGGGACCCCACAATGAGCAGTTCTTC. This sequence encodes CASSLGASGGPHNEQFF.

Relative to its sample, this clone is medium-sized. The rearrangement joins TRBV4-3 to TRBJ1-4; D might be TRBD1 (6 bases). Germline CDR1 LGHNA, CDR2 YSLEER. V was cut by 0 bases and J by 3 bases, with 11 bases left in between. The CDR3 totals 16 residues. The CDR3 loop reads CASSQDGGAANEKLFF. The CDR3 bases are TGCGCCAGCAGCCAAGACGGGGGGGCGGCTAATGAAAAACTGTTTTTT.

The rearrangement uses TRBV30 and TRBJ2-5; the match to TRBD1 covers 7 bases. The CDR3 is made up of 16 amino acids. Germline assignment: CDR1 GTSNPN and CDR2 SVGIG (reference sequence). J was trimmed by 0 bases and V by 1 base; bases with no gene match: 8. CDR3 DNA: TGTGCCTGGAGTGAGATCGTGACAGGGCACCAAGAGACCCAGTACTTC. It translates to CAWSEIVTGHQETQYF.

The J gene is TRBJ1-5, the V gene TRBV7-8, with unresolved D. Between the trimmed V and J ends, which lost 4 bases and 1 base, there was a span of 14 bases. The germline gives CDR1 SGHVS, CDR2 FQNEAQ. The CDR3 runs 16 residues. The CDR3 is CASSYGLYGSNQPQHF. CDR3 DNA: TGTGCCAGCAGCTACGGACTCTACGGGAGCAATCAGCCCCAGCATTTT.

The V call is TRBV27, the J call TRBJ2-1; D unresolved. Trimming pared 6 bases from V and 8 bases from J, leaving 20 bases between. CDR1 MNHEY and CDR2 SMNVEV come from the germline V gene (reference sequence). This CDR3 is 15 amino acids long. Here the CDR3 reads CASSTNDFAGYEQFF. The CDR3 DNA sequence: TGTGCCAGCAGCACAAACGACTTTGCCGGTTATGAGCAGTTCTTC.

This chain connects TRBV5-8 to TRBJ2-3; the match to TRBD1 covers 10 bases. V trimming: 4 bases; J trimming: 2 bases; junction bases outside the gene matches: 10. CDR1 and CDR2 (germline): SGHTS, YDEGEE. This CDR3 has 17 amino acids. The CDR3 region is CASSNTGTGVSTDTQYF. CDR3 sequence (DNA): TGTGCCAGCAGCAACACCGGGACAGGGGTATCCACAGATACGCAGTATTTT.

The chain recombines TRBV5-4 with TRBJ2-1; no clear D. The ends were cut back, 3 bases at V and 4 bases at J, with 14 bases in the middle. The CDR3 has 15 residues. Germline-derived CDR1 and CDR2 are SGHNT and YYREEE (reference sequence). The CDR3: CASSYGPFPYNEQFF. CDR3 DNA sequence: TGTGCCAGCAGCTACGGTCCCTTCCCTTACAATGAGCAGTTCTTC.

This chain uses TRBV6-1 with TRBJ2-3, with 7 positions matching TRBD2. V lost 6 bases and J lost 4; bases outside the gene matches: 10. This CDR3 has 15 amino acids. Germline V gene lookup returns CDR1 MNHNS and CDR2 SASEGT. The CDR3 spells CASSNLRGVADTQYF. The DNA of the CDR3 is TGTGCCAGCAGCAATCTTCGGGGGGTCGCAGATACGCAGTATTTT.

The chain links TRBV10-3 to TRBJ1-2; 8 nucleotides align to TRBD1. The CDR3 extends over 12 amino acids. CDR1 and CDR2 from the germline V gene are ENHRY and SYGVKD. J lost 6 bases, V lost 6 bases, and 3 bases had no gene match. The chain's CDR3 is CAIREDRDGYTF. Here the CDR3 DNA reads TGTGCCATCAGGGAGGACAGGGATGGCTACACCTTC.

The chain is built from TRBV4-1 and TRBJ2-1; 10 nucleotides match TRBD2. Germline V gene lookup returns CDR1 MGHRA and CDR2 YSYEKL. The ends lost 1 base at V and 0 bases at J; junction bases unmatched: 9. The CDR3 length is 19 residues. CDR3 in amino acids: CASSQGVSGGSSSYNEQFF. CDR3 coding DNA: TGCGCCAGCAGCCAAGGGGTTAGCGGGGGGTCAAGCTCCTACAATGAGCAGTTCTTC.

V and J are TRBV7-3 and TRBJ1-1; D gene uncertain. Germline CDR1 is SGHTA and CDR2 is FQGTGA. The CDR3 loop spans 15 amino acids. V lost 2 bases to trimming and J lost 0 bases, with 10 bases between them. In nucleotides, the CDR3 is TGTGCCAGCAGCTTAGGAGCAGCGATGAACACTGAAGCTTTCTTT. Amino acid sequence: CASSLGAAMNTEAFF.